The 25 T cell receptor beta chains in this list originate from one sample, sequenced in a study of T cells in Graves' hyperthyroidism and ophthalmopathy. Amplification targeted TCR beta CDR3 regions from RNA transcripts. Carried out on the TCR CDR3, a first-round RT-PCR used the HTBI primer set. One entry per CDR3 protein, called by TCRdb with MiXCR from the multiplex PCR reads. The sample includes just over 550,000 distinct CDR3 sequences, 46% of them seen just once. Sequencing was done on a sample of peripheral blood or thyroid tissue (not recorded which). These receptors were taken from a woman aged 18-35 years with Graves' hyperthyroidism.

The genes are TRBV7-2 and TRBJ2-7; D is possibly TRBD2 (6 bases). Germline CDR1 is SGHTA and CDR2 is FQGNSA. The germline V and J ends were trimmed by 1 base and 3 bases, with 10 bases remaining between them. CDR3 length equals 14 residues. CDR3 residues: CASSLDGRDYEQYF. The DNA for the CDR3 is TGTGCCAGCAGCTTAGACGGGCGGGACTACGAGCAGTACTTC.

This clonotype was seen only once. The CDR3 reads CASSEHSLDEKLFF. The CDR3 DNA sequence: TGTGCCAGCAGTGAACACTCACTAGACGAAAAACTGTTTTTT. The V and J genes are TRBV25-1 and TRBJ1-4; D is unclear. Trimming shortened V by 2 bases and J by 8 bases, and 12 bases separated the two germline ends. This CDR3 is built from 14 residues. CDR1 MGHDK and CDR2 SYGVNS come from the germline V gene.

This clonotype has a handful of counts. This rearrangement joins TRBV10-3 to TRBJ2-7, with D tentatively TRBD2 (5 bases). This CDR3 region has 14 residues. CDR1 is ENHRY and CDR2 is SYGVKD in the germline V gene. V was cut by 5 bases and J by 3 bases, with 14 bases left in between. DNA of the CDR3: TGTGCCATCAGTCCTAGCCCCTGGGGCTACGAGCAGTACTTC. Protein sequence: CAISPSPWGYEQYF.

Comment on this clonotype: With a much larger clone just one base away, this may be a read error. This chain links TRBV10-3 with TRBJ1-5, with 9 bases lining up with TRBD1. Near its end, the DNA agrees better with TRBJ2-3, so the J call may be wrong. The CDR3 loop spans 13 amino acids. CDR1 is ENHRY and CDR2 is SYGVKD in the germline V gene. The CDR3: CAIGDRVDQPQYF. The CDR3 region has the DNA TGTGCCATCGGGGACAGGGTAGATCAGCCCCAGTATTTT.

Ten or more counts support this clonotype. The CDR3 sequence: CASSQEEVKGSPLHF. The CDR3 DNA reads TGTGCCAGCAGCCAAGAAGAGGTCAAAGGTTCACCCCTCCACTTT. The chain carries TRBV4-2 and TRBJ1-6; D ambiguous. CDR3 size: 15 residues. Germline V gene sequence: CDR1 LGHNA, CDR2 YNFKEQ. The germline V and J ends were trimmed by 0 bases and 9 bases, with 12 bases remaining between them.

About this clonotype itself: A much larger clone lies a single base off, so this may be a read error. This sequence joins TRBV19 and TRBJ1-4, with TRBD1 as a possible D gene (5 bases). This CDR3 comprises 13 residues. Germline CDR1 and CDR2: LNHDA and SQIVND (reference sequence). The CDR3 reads CVSSDGTPEKLFF. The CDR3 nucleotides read TGTGTCAGTAGCGACGGGACTCCCGAAAAACTGTTTTTT.

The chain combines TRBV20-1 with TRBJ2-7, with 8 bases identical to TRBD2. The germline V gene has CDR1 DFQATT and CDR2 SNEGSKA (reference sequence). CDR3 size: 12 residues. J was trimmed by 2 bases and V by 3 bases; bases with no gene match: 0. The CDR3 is CSASGRAYEQYF. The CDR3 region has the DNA TGCAGTGCTAGCGGGAGGGCCTACGAGCAGTACTTC.

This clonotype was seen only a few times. The CDR3, as DNA: TGTGCCAGTAGTATAGCCCTAGCGAGGTACGAGCAGTACTTC. It yields the protein CASSIALARYEQYF. The rearrangement links TRBV19 to TRBJ2-7; D possibly corresponds to TRBD2 (6 bases). Germline V CDR1 and CDR2: LNHDA, SQIVND (reference sequence). This CDR3 comprises 14 residues. Trimming pared 1 base from V and 4 bases from J, leaving 11 bases between.

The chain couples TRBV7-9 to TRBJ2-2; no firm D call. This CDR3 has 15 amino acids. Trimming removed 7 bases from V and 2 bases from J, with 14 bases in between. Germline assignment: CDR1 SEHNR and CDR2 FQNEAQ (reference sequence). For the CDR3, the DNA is TGTGCCAGCACCTTTGAGGCTTCAAACACCGGGGAGCTGTTTTTT. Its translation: CASTFEASNTGELFF.

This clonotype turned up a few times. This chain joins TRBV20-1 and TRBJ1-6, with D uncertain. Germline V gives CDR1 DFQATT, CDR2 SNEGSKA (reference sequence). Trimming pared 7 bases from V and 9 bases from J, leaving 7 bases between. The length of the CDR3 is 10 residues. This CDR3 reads CSVFGSPLHF. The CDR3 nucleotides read TGCAGTGTTTTTGGTTCACCCCTCCACTTT.

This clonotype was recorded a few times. As DNA, the CDR3 is TGTGCCAGCAGTGAAGCCAGCGACTATGGCTACACCTTC. Translating gives CASSEASDYGYTF. The V call is TRBV2, the J call TRBJ1-2; D is undetermined. V lost 0 bases to trimming and J lost 3 bases, with 5 bases between them. Per the germline V gene, CDR1 is SNHLY and CDR2 is FYNNEI. This CDR3 has 13 residues.

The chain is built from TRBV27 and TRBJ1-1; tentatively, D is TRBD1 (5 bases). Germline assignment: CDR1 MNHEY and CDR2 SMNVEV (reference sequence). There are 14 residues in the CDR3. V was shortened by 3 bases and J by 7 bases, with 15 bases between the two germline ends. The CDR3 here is CASSLGVPTGEAFF. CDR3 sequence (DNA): TGTGCCAGCAGTTTGGGGGTCCCCACCGGTGAAGCTTTCTTT.

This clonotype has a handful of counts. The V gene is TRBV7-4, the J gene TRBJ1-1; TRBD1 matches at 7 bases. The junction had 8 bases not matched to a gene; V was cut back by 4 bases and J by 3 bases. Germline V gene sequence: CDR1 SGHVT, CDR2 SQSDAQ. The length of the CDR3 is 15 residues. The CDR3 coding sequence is TGTGCCAGCAGCTCAGACAGGGTGGAGTACACTGAAGCTTTCTTT. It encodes CASSSDRVEYTEAFF.

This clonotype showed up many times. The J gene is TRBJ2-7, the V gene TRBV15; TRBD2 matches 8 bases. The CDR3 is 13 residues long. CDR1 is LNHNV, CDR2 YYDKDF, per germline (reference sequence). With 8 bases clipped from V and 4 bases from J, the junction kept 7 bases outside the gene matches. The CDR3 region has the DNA TGTGCCACCCGGGAGGGGGGCGGATACGAGCAGTACTTC. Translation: CATREGGGYEQYF.

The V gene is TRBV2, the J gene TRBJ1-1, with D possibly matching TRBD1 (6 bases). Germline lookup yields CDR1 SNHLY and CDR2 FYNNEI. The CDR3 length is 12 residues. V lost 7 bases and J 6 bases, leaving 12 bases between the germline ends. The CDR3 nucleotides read TGTGCCAGCAATACAGGGAGCGCTGAAGCTTTCTTT. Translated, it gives CASNTGSAEAFF.

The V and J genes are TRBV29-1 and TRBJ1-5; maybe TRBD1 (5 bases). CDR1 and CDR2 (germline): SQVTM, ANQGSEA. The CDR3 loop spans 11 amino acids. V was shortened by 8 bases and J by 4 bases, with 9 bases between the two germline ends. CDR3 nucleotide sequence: TGCAGCTTGACAGAAAATCAGCCCCAGCATTTT. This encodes CSLTENQPQHF.

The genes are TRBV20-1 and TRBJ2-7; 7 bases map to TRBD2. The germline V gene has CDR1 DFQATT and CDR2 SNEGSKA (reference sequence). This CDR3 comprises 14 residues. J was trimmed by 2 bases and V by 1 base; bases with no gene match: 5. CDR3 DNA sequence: TGCAGTGCTAGAGCCAGGGAGGGCGCCTACGAGCAGTACTTC. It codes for CSARAREGAYEQYF.

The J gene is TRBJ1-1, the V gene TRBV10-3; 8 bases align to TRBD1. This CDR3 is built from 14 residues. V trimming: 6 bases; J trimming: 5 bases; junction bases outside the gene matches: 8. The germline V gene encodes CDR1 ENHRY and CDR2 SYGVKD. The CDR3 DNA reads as TGTGCCATCAGCCGGACAGGGATGGATACTGAAGCTTTCTTT. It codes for CAISRTGMDTEAFF.

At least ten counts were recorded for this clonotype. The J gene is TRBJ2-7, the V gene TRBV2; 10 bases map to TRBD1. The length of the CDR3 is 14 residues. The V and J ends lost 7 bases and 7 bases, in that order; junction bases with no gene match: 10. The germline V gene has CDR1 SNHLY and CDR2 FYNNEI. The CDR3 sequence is CASTEGDRGLEQYF. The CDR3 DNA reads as TGTGCCAGCACGGAAGGTGACAGGGGGCTTGAGCAGTACTTC.

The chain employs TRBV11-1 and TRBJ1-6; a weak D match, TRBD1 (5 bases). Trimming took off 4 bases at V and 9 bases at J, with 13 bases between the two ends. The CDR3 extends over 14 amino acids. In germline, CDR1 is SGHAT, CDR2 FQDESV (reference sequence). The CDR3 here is CASSSRTRGSPLHF. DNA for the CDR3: TGTGCCAGCAGCTCCAGGACACGAGGTTCACCCCTCCACTTT.

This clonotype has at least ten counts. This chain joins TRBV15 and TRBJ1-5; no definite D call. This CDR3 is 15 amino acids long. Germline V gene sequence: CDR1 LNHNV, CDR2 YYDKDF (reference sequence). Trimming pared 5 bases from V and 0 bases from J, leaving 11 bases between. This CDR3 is CATSPKLASNQPQHF. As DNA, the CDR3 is TGTGCCACCAGCCCGAAACTTGCTAGCAATCAGCCCCAGCATTTT.

The CDR3: CASRPGQGGYTF. CDR3 DNA: TGTGCCAGCAGACCGGGACAGGGCGGCTACACCTTC. The chain is built from TRBV10-3 and TRBJ1-2, with TRBD1 matching 9 bases. The CDR3 contains 12 residues. Losses at the gene ends were 10 bases for V and 8 bases for J; bases not matched to a gene: 8. Germline CDR1 and CDR2: ENHRY and SYGVKD.

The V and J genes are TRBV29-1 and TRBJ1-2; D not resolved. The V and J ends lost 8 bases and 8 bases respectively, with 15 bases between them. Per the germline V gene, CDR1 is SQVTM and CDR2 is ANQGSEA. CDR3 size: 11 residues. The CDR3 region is CSSVGGDGYTF. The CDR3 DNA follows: TGCAGCTCAGTCGGAGGCGACGGCTACACCTTC.

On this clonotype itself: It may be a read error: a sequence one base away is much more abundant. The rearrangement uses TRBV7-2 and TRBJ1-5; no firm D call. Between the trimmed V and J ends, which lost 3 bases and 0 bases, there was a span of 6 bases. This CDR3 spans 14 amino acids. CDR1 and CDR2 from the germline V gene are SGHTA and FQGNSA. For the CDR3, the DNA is TGTGCCAGCAGCTTGTGGTATAGCAATCAGCCCCAGCATTTT. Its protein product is CASSLWYSNQPQHF.

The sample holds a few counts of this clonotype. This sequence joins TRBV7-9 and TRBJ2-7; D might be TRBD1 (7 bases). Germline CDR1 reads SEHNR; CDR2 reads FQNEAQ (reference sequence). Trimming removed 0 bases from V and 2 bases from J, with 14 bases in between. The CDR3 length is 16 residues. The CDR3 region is CASSLARGTLAYEQYF. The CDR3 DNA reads TGTGCCAGCAGCTTAGCCAGGGGGACTTTAGCCTACGAGCAGTACTTC.